These 19 T cell receptor beta chains share one sample of origin, sequenced in a study of cytomegalovirus exposure and HLA in healthy donors. The PCR used 60 Vbeta and 13 Jbeta primers. Some clones are missing from TCRdb's copy, which holds only in-frame ones; the method was immunoSEQ multiplex PCR. This repertoire shows under 200,000 clones, around 80% found once; its top ten account for about 4.5%. Sequenced input: PBMCs. The receptors were gathered from a man aged 25 to 40 in good health and CMV-seronegative.

The rearrangement uses TRBV6-6 and TRBJ2-1, with TRBD2 identical over 7 bases. Germline trimming cut 2 bases from V and 2 bases from J; bases unmatched to any gene: 3. Germline V CDR1 and CDR2: MNHNY, SVGAGI (reference sequence). The CDR3 sequence is 15 residues long. As DNA, the CDR3 is TGTGCCAGCAGTTACCGGGACTACCCCTACAATGAGCAGTTCTTC. It is translated as CASSYRDYPYNEQFF.

Notes on this clone: A read error may account for a junction end that differs from germline. This sequence joins TRBV7-9 and TRBJ2-1; TRBD2 aligns across 11 bases. This CDR3 is built from 14 residues. CDR1 is SEHNR and CDR2 is FQNEAQ in the germline V gene (reference sequence). The CDR3 region has the DNA TGTTCCAGCAGCTTAGCGGGGGGGAGGGATGAGCAGTTCTTC. This gives the protein CSSSLAGGRDEQFF. Filled out from reference TRBV7-9 and TRBJ2-1, the complete variable domain reads DTGVSQNPRHKITKRGQNVTFRCDPISEHNRLYWYRQTLGQGPEFLTYFQNEAQLEKSRLLSDRFSAERPKGSFSTLEIQRTEQGDSAMYLCSSSLAGGRDEQFFGPGTRLTVL.

The chain recombines TRBV7-6 with TRBJ2-7; 11 nucleotides match TRBD2. There are 16 residues in the CDR3. After removal of 3 bases from V and 6 bases from J, the junction contained 10 bases not matched to a gene. Per the germline V gene, CDR1 is SGHVS and CDR2 is FNYEAQ. The CDR3 DNA is TGTGCCAGCAGCTTGGAGCTGGGACTAGCGGTAGCCGAGCAGTACTTC. Encoded protein: CASSLELGLAVAEQYF. Based on the CDR3 plus reference TRBV7-6 and TRBJ2-7, the full variable domain is GAGVSQSPRYKVTKRGQDVALRCDPISGHVSLYWYRQALGQGPEFLTYFNYEAQQDKSGLPNDRFSAERPEGSISTLTIQRTEQRDSAMYRCASSLELGLAVAEQYFGPGTRLTVT.

The chain carries TRBV6-1 and TRBJ1-1; TRBD1 is a possible D gene (5 bases). Between the trimmed V and J ends, which lost 3 bases and 2 bases, there was a span of 10 bases. This CDR3 has 14 amino acids. CDR1 and CDR2 from the germline V gene are MNHNS and SASEGT. CDR3 DNA sequence: TGTGCCAGCAGTGAGCATAGGGGAAACACTGAAGCTTTCTTT. Amino acids: CASSEHRGNTEAFF.

The rearrangement joins TRBV5-1 to TRBJ2-7; TRBD2 matches 10 bases. This CDR3 is 15 amino acids long. The V gene's germline CDR1 is SGHRS and CDR2 YFSETQ. V trimming: 3 bases; J trimming: 9 bases; junction bases outside the gene matches: 12. CDR3 loop: CASSWTSGHLRGQYF. As DNA, the CDR3 is TGCGCCAGCAGCTGGACTAGCGGCCACCTACGAGGGCAGTACTTC.

The chain carries TRBV5-1 and TRBJ2-7; the match to TRBD2 covers 7 bases. Germline CDR1 and CDR2: SGHRS and YFSETQ. There are 15 residues in the CDR3. Trimming took 5 bases from V and 2 from J; bases not matched to a gene: 10. This CDR3 reads CASRMASGLTYEQYF. The DNA of the CDR3 is TGCGCCAGCAGAATGGCTAGCGGTCTTACCTACGAGCAGTACTTC.

The rearrangement uses TRBV27 and TRBJ2-7, with D perhaps matching TRBD2 (6 bases). Trimming pared 5 bases from V and 2 bases from J, leaving 10 bases between. CDR3 length: 13 amino acids. Germline CDR1 MNHEY, CDR2 SMNVEV (reference sequence). CDR3: CASSVADPYEQYF. Here the CDR3 DNA reads TGTGCCAGCAGTGTAGCGGATCCCTACGAGCAGTACTTC.

This clone was recorded once. The chain carries TRBV30 and TRBJ1-1; D call uncertain. CDR3 length: 12 amino acids. Trimming shortened V by 5 bases and J by 4 bases, and 11 bases separated the two germline ends. Germline assignment: CDR1 GTSNPN and CDR2 SVGIG (reference sequence). The CDR3 reads CAWLLGGTEAFF. As DNA, the CDR3 is TGTGCCTGGTTGTTGGGAGGCACTGAAGCTTTCTTT.

This chain connects TRBV6-1 to TRBJ2-2, with D possibly being TRBD1 (5 bases). This CDR3 is 15 amino acids long. Germline V gives CDR1 MNHNS, CDR2 SASEGT. Trimming pared 3 bases from V and 0 bases from J, leaving 8 bases between. CDR3 DNA sequence: TGTGCCAGCAGTGAGAGGACACCGAACACCGGGGAGCTGTTTTTT. This encodes CASSERTPNTGELFF.

This chain links TRBV28 with TRBJ1-4; TRBD1 matches at 9 bases. Germline assignment: CDR1 MDHEN and CDR2 SYDVKM. V dropped 3 bases and J dropped 5; count of bases not matched to a gene: 4. The CDR3 has 15 residues. CDR3 sequence: CASSLRTGENEKLFF. The CDR3 DNA sequence: TGTGCCAGCAGTTTGAGGACAGGGGAGAATGAAAAACTGTTTTTT.

The V call is TRBV14, the J call TRBJ2-3; 8 bases agree with TRBD1. This CDR3 contains 17 residues. V lost 0 bases and J lost 6; bases outside the gene matches: 11. Looked up from germline, CDR1 is SGHDN and CDR2 is FVKESK. In DNA form, the CDR3 reads TGTGCCAGCAGCCAAGAGAGTGGACAGGGTTCTCGGGATACGCAGTATTTT. This codes for CASSQESGQGSRDTQYF.

V gene TRBV28 combines with J gene TRBJ1-1; D perhaps matches TRBD1 (6 bases). This CDR3 spans 15 amino acids. Trimming stripped 2 bases from V and 4 bases from J, with 14 bases between. Germline loops: CDR1 MDHEN, CDR2 SYDVKM. The CDR3 DNA sequence: TGTGCCAGCAGTTTACAACTCCAGGGGACCACTGAAGCTTTCTTT. Its protein product is CASSLQLQGTTEAFF. Looking up the rest from reference TRBV28 and TRBJ1-1 gives the full variable domain: DVKVTQSSRYLVKRTGEKVFLECVQDMDHENMFWYRQDPGLGLRLIYFSYDVKMKEKGDIPEGYSVSREKKERFSLILESASTNQTSMYLCASSLQLQGTTEAFFGQGTRLTVV.

The chain recombines TRBV6-7 with TRBJ2-1, with D possibly matching TRBD2 (7 bases). TRBV6-7 is identified as an open reading frame with a role that is uncertain. The germline V and J ends were trimmed by 5 bases and 4 bases, with 18 bases remaining between them. This CDR3 has 16 residues. CDR3 in DNA: TGTGCCAGCAGTCTTTTAAGGGCGGGGGCGTACAATGAGCAGTTCTTC. Translation gives CASSLLRAGAYNEQFF.

Only a few counts were recorded for this clone. The chain uses TRBV9 and TRBJ1-3; D is uncertain. Germline CDR1 and CDR2: SGDLS and YYNGEE. Trimming took off 0 bases at V and 4 bases at J, with 8 bases between the two ends. This CDR3 has 14 amino acids. The CDR3: CASSVDTRGNTIYF. Here the CDR3 DNA reads TGTGCCAGCAGCGTAGATACCAGAGGAAACACCATATATTTT.

The chain has TRBV7-2 and TRBJ2-1; 13 bases match TRBD2. Germline loops: CDR1 SGHTA, CDR2 FQGNSA. The CDR3 loop spans 15 amino acids. Unmatched junction bases numbered 3, after V lost 5 bases and J lost 5 bases. CDR3 nucleotides: TGTGCCAGCAGCCCGACTAGCGGGGGGCACAATGAGCAGTTCTTC. It encodes CASSPTSGGHNEQFF.

The gene calls are TRBV13 and TRBJ2-7; D perhaps matches TRBD1 (6 bases). V was cut by 4 bases and J by 4 bases, with 14 bases left in between. Germline lookup yields CDR1 PRHDT and CDR2 FYEKMQ (reference sequence). The CDR3 runs to 14 residues. The CDR3 is CASSSSPGQYEQYF. In nucleotides, the CDR3 is TGTGCCAGCAGCTCATCCCCTGGACAGTACGAGCAGTACTTC.

The rearrangement links TRBV5-1 to TRBJ2-7; a weak D match, TRBD1 (6 bases). The CDR3 spans 12 residues. V shed 1 base and J shed 6 bases, with 8 bases lying between them. The V gene's germline CDR1 is SGHRS and CDR2 YFSETQ. The CDR3 region is CASSLPGVEQYF. In DNA form, the CDR3 reads TGCGCCAGCAGCTTGCCAGGGGTCGAGCAGTACTTC.

This rearrangement joins TRBV29-1 to TRBJ2-3; 7 bases align to TRBD2. Per the germline V gene, CDR1 is SQVTM and CDR2 is ANQGSEA. The V gene end was trimmed by 1 base and the J gene end by 3 bases; junction bases not matched to a gene: 4. CDR3 length equals 14 residues. The CDR3 loop is CSVEGGEGTDTQYF. The CDR3, as DNA: TGCAGCGTTGAAGGAGGGGAGGGTACAGATACGCAGTATTTT.

The rearrangement links TRBV5-4 to TRBJ2-3, with 9 positions matching TRBD1. Per the germline V gene, CDR1 is SGHNT and CDR2 is YYREEE (reference sequence). The CDR3 length is 16 residues. Losses at the gene ends were 4 bases for V and 4 bases for J; bases not matched to a gene: 10. CDR3 loop: CASSQLTGGAADTQYF. The DNA of the CDR3 is TGTGCCAGCAGCCAATTGACAGGGGGTGCGGCAGATACGCAGTATTTT.